This TCR beta chain is drawn from a study of metastatic and nonmetastatic thyroid tumors. This clone occurred once. Thyroid surgery was preceded by no treatment in any patient. Germline loops: CDR1 SGHTA, CDR2 FQGTGA. There are 17 residues in the CDR3. V dropped 0 bases and J dropped 4; count of bases not matched to a gene: 9. TCRdb re-called the PCR reads through MiXCR. This table has about 41,000 clones, 24% appearing once. The receptor was isolated from a female donor with papillary thyroid cancer or a benign thyroid nodule (not recorded which). Some clones in this sample may be carry-over from other donors' samples. The J gene is TRBJ2-5, the V gene TRBV7-3; 9 nucleotides align to TRBD2. The sample comprised tumor tissue. This chain's CDR3 is CASSLTPQGLALETQYF. Written as DNA, the CDR3 is TGTGCCAGCAGCTTAACCCCGCAGGGACTAGCTTTAGAGACCCAGTACTTC.